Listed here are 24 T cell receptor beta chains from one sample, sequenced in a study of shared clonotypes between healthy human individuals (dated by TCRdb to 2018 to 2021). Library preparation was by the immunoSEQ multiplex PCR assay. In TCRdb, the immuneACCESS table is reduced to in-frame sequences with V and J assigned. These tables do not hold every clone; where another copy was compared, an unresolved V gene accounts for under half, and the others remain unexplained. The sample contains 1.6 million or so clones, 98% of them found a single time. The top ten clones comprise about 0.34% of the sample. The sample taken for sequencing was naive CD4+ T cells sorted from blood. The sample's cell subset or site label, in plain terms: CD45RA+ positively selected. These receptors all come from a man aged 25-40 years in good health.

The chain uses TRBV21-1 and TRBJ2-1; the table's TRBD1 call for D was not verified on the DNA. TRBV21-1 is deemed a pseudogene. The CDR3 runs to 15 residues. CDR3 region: CASSNTGGSYNEQFF. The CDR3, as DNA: TGTGCCAGCAGCAATACAGGGGGCTCCTACAATGAGCAGTTCTTC.

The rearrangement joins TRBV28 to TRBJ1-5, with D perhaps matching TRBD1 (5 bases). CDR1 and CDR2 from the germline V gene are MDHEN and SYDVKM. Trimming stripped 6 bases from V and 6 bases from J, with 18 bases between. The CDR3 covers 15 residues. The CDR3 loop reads CASSLTGRETQPQHF. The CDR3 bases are TGTGCCAGCAGCCTCACAGGAAGGGAAACTCAGCCCCAGCATTTT.

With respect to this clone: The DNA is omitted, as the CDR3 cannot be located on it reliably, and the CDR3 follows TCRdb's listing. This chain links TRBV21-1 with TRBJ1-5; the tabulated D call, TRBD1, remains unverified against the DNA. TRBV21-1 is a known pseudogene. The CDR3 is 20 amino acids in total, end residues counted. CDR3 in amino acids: CASSKFGGGATDQGNQPQHF.

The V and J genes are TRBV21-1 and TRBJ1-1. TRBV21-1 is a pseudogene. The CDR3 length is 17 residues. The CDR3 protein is CASSKVLAFKGYTEAFF. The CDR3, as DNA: TGTGCCAGCAGCAAAGTATTAGCTTTTAAGGGTTACACTGAAGCTTTCTTT.

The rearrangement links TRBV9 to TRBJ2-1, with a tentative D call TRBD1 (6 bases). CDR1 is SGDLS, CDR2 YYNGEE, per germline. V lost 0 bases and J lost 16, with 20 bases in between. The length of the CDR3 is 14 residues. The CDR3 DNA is TGTGCCAGCAGCGTAGTAGGAAGGGGACAAAGAAAATTCTTC. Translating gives CASSVVGRGQRKFF.

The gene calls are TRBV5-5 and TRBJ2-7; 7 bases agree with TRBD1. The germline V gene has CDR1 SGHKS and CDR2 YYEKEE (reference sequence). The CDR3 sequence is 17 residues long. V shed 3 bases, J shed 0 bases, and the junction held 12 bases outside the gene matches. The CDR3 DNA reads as TGTGCCAGCAGCTGGGGGCGACAGGGATTAGGCTCCTACGAGCAGTACTTC. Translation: CASSWGRQGLGSYEQYF.

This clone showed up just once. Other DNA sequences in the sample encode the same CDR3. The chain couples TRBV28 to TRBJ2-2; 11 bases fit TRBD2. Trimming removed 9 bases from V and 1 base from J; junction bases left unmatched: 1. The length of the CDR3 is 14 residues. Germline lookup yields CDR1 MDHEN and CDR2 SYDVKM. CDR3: CASGTSGNTGELFF. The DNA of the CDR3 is TGTGCCAGTGGGACTAGCGGGAACACCGGGGAGCTGTTTTTT.

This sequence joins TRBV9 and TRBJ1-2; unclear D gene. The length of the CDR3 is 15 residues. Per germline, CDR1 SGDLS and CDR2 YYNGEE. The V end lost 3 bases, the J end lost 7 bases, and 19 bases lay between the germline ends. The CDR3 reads CASSEELQRGGGYTF. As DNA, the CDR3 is TGTGCCAGCAGCGAAGAACTACAACGGGGTGGTGGCTACACCTTC. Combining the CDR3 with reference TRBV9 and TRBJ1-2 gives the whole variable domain DSGVTQTPKHLITATGQRVTLRCSPRSGDLSVYWYQQSLDQGLQFLIQYYNGEERAKGNILERFSAQQFPDLHSELNLSSLELGDSALYFCASSEELQRGGGYTFGSGTRLTVV.

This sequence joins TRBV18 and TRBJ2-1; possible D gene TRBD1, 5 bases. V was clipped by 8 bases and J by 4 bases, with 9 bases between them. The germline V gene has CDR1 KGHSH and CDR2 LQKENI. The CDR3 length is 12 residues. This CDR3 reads CASPNRYNEQFF. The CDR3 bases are TGTGCCAGCCCTAACAGGTACAATGAGCAGTTCTTC.

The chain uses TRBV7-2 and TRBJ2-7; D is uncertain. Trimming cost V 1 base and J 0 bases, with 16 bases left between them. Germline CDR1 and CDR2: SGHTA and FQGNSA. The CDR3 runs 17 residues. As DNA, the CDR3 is TGTGCCAGCAGCTTAGGCCGAGGAGTCTGGAGCTCCTACGAGCAGTACTTC. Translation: CASSLGRGVWSSYEQYF.

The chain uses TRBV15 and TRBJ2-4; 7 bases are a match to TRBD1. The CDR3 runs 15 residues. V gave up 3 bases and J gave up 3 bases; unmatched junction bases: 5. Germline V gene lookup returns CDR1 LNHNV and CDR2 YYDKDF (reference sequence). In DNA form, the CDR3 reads TGTGCCACCAGCAGCCTAGACAGGGACAAAAACATTCAGTACTTC. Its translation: CATSSLDRDKNIQYF.

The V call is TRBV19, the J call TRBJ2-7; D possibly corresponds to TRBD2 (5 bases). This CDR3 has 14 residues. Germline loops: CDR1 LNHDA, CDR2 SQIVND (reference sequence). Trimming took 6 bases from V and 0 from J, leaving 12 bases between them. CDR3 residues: CASSGLSSSYEQYF. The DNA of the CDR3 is TGTGCCAGTAGCGGACTGTCGAGCTCCTACGAGCAGTACTTC.

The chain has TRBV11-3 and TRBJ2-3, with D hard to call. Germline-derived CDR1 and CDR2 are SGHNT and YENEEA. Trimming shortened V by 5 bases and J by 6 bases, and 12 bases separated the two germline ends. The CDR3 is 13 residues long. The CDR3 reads CASSPSSHDTQYF. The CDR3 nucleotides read TGTGCCAGCAGCCCTTCCTCCCATGATACGCAGTATTTT.

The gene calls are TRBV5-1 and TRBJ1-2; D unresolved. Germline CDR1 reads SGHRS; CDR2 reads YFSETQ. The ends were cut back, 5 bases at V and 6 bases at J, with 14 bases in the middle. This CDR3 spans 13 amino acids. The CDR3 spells CASSSSPMDGYTF. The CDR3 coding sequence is TGCGCCAGCAGTTCGTCCCCCATGGATGGCTACACCTTC.

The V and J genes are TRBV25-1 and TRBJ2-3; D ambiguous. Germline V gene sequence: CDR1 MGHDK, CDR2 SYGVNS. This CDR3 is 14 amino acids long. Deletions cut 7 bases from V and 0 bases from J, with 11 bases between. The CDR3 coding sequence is TGTGCCAGCACGTCGACGACTAGCACAGATACGCAGTATTTT. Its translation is CASTSTTSTDTQYF.

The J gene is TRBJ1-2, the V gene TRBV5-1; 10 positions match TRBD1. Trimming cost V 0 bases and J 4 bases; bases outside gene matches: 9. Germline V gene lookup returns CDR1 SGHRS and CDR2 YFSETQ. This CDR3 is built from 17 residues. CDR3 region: CASSLAVGQGIGYGYTF. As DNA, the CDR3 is TGCGCCAGCAGCTTGGCGGTGGGACAGGGGATCGGCTATGGCTACACCTTC.

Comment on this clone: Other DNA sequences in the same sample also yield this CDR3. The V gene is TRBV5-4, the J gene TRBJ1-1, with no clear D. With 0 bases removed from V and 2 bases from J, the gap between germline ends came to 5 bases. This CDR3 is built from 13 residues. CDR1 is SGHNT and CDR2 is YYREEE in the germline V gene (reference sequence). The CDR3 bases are TGTGCCAGCAGCTTGGACAGTAACACTGAAGCTTTCTTT. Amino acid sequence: CASSLDSNTEAFF.

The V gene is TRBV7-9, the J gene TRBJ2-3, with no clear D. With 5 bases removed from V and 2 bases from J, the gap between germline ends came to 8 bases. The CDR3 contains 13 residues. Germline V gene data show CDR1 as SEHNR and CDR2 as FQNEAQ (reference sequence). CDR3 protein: CASSHPNTDTQYF. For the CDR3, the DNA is TGTGCCAGCAGCCATCCCAACACAGATACGCAGTATTTT.

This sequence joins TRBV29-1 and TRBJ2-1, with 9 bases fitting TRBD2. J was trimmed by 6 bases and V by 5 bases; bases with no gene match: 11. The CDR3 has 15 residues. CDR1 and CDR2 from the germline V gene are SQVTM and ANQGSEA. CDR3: CSVTRVAGAFNEQFF. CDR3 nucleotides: TGCAGCGTTACCCGTGTAGCGGGAGCGTTCAATGAGCAGTTCTTC.

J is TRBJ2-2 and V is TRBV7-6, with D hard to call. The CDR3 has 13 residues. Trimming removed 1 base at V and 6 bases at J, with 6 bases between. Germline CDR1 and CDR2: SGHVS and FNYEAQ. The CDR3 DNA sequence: TGTGCCAGCAGCTTAGATCGGCCCGGGGAGCTGTTTTTT. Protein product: CASSLDRPGELFF. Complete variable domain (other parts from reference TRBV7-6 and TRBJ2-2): GAGVSQSPRYKVTKRGQDVALRCDPISGHVSLYWYRQALGQGPEFLTYFNYEAQQDKSGLPNDRFSAERPEGSISTLTIQRTEQRDSAMYRCASSLDRPGELFFGEGSRLTVL.

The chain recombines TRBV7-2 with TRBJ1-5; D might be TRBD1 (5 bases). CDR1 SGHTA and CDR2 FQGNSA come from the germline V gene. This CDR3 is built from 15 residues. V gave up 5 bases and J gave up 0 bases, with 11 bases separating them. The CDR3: CASSPKGYSNQPQHF. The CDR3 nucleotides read TGTGCCAGCAGCCCCAAGGGGTATAGCAATCAGCCCCAGCATTTT.

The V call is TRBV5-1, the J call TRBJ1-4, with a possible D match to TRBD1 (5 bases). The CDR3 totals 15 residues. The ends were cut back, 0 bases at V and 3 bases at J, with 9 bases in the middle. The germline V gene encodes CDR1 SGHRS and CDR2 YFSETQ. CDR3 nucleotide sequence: TGCGCCAGCAGCTTGGCGGGGACCCCTAATGAAAAACTGTTTTTT. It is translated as CASSLAGTPNEKLFF.

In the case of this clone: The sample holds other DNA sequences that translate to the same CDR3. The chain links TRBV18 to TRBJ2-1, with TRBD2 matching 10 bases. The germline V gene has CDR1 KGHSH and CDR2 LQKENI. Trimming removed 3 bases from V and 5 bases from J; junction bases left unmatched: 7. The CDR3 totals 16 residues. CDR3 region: CASSPRVTSGNNEQFF. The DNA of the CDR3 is TGTGCCAGCTCACCTAGGGTAACTAGCGGGAACAATGAGCAGTTCTTC.

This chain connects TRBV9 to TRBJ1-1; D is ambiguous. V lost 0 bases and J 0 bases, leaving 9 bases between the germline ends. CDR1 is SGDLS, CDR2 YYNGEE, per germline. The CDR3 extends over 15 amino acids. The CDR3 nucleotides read TGTGCCAGCAGCGTAGCTGAGAGGTTGAACACTGAAGCTTTCTTT. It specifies CASSVAERLNTEAFF.